This T cell receptor beta chain was sequenced during a study of blood T cells in healthy people across ages. General study results and limits: In the absence of known donor CMV status, changes in expanded clonotypes were possibly confounded. Percentage of naive T cells showed a strong correlation with TCR beta diversity. A roughly linear fall in TCR beta diversity per million T cells was seen with increasing age.

Through a sample-barcoded 5' primer and a J-beta primer mix, a second PCR was run for about 6 to 11 cycles. TCRdb analysed the 5' RACE reads with MiXCR anew, one entry per CDR3 protein. Here the sample spans fewer than 950,000 distinct CDR3 sequences, about 36% being singletons. Per the germline V gene, CDR1 is DFQATT and CDR2 is SNEGSKA (reference sequence). J gave up 2 bases and V 5 bases, and 4 bases lay outside the gene matches. The CDR3 has 13 amino acids. This clonotype was detected only once. Antigen unknown. The study recruited healthy Caucasian donors from Russia who were aged roughly 6 to 100.

The sample comprised blood. The sequence derives from a man aged 18 to 30 in good health. The chain couples TRBV20-1 to TRBJ2-3; 7 bases match TRBD2. The CDR3 DNA reads as TGCAGTGCTGCTAGCGGTTTCACAGATACGCAGTATTTT. It specifies CSAASGFTDTQYF.